The 26 T cell receptor beta chains below were found in one sample sequenced in a study of shared clonotypes between healthy human individuals. This table comes from immunoSEQ multiplex PCR, and its TCRdb copy is limited to in-frame clones, with some not included. The sample contains around 1,900,000 clones, around 95% of which appear only once. The naive CD8 subset, CD45RO-negative cells positively selected for CCR7, excluded terminally differentiated effector memory CD45RA+ cells. The specimen was naive CD8+ T cells from PBMCs. The receptors shown here come from a man aged 18 to 30 in good health. Some clones in this sample may be carry-over from other donors' samples.

On this clone: A much larger clonotype is one base distant, so this may be a read error. Distinct nucleotide sequences in the sample also encode this CDR3. The chain employs TRBV27 and TRBJ2-7; tentatively, D is TRBD1 or TRBD2 (5 bases each). Germline CDR1 is MNHEY and CDR2 is SMNVEV (reference sequence). CDR3 length equals 13 residues. Trimming shortened V by 4 bases and J by 1 base, and 8 bases separated the two germline ends. The CDR3 sequence is CASSWGRSYEQYF. Here the CDR3 DNA reads TGTGCCAGCAGTTGGGGGAGATCCTACGAGCAGTACTTC.

This rearrangement joins TRBV5-1 to TRBJ2-3, with D perhaps being TRBD1 or TRBD2 (5 bases each). With 4 bases removed from V and 2 bases from J, the gap between germline ends came to 14 bases. This CDR3 spans 15 amino acids. Germline lookup yields CDR1 SGHRS and CDR2 YFSETQ. The CDR3 reads CASSIFEGNTDTQYF. DNA of the CDR3: TGCGCCAGCAGCATCTTCGAGGGGAACACAGATACGCAGTATTTT.

The chain is built from TRBV5-4 and TRBJ2-1; 7 bases fit TRBD1. The CDR3 consists of 13 residues. The V gene end was trimmed by 6 bases and the J gene end by 15 bases; junction bases not matched to a gene: 15. CDR1 and CDR2 (germline): SGHNT, YYREEE (reference sequence). CDR3: CASTNSDWTGRFF. As DNA, the CDR3 is TGTGCCAGCACAAACTCGGACTGGACAGGTCGGTTCTTC.

The chain uses TRBV7-6 and TRBJ2-3; 11 bases match TRBD2. Germline trimming cut 5 bases from V and 2 bases from J; bases unmatched to any gene: 6. The CDR3 spans 16 residues. Germline CDR1 and CDR2: SGHVS and FNYEAQ. The CDR3 coding sequence is TGTGCCAGCAGCATTCTAGCGGGAGGTCTCACAGATACGCAGTATTTT. This codes for CASSILAGGLTDTQYF.

The chain joins TRBV4-1 to TRBJ2-1; D unresolved. CDR1 is MGHRA and CDR2 is YSYEKL in the germline V gene. The CDR3 runs 14 residues. V was clipped by 0 bases and J by 10 bases, with 13 bases between them. The CDR3: CASSQDHRAREQFF. The CDR3 bases are TGCGCCAGCAGCCAAGATCATAGGGCAAGGGAGCAGTTCTTC.

As concerns this clone: This same CDR3 is encoded by further DNA sequences in the sample. This chain links TRBV5-6 with TRBJ2-1; unclear D gene. The germline CDR1 and CDR2 sequences are SGHDT and YYEEEE. Trimming left V 0 bases short and J 4 bases short, with 5 bases between. This CDR3 contains 13 residues. The CDR3 bases are TGTGCCAGCAGCTTGGACAGTTACAATGAGCAGTTCTTC. Amino acids: CASSLDSYNEQFF.

This rearrangement joins TRBV9 to TRBJ2-7, with TRBD1 matching over 7 bases. The CDR3 has 14 amino acids. The germline V gene encodes CDR1 SGDLS and CDR2 YYNGEE. J was trimmed by 1 base and V by 3 bases; bases with no gene match: 4. CDR3 sequence reads: CASSDTQGSYEQYF. DNA for the CDR3: TGTGCCAGCAGCGACACACAGGGGTCCTACGAGCAGTACTTC.

The chain links TRBV28 to TRBJ1-5; D unresolved. V lost 10 bases and J lost 7, with 17 bases in between. This CDR3 is 13 amino acids long. Germline lookup yields CDR1 MDHEN and CDR2 SYDVKM. The chain's CDR3 is CATARGPGQPQHF. CDR3 DNA sequence: TGTGCCACCGCACGTGGACCAGGCCAGCCCCAGCATTTT.

This chain uses TRBV5-1 with TRBJ2-7, with D maybe TRBD2 (5 bases). The CDR3 consists of 15 residues. The germline V and J ends were trimmed by 4 bases and 3 bases, with 17 bases remaining between them. The germline gives CDR1 SGHRS, CDR2 YFSETQ. CDR3 sequence (DNA): TGCGCCAGCAGCGTGGACGAGCGGAGGATCTACGAGCAGTACTTC. Amino acid sequence: CASSVDERRIYEQYF. The variable domain in full, completed from reference TRBV5-1 and TRBJ2-7, reads KAGVTQTPRYLIKTRGQQVTLSCSPISGHRSVSWYQQTPGQGLQFLFEYFSETQRNKGNFPGRFSGRQFSNSRSEMNVSTLELGDSALYLCASSVDERRIYEQYFGPGTRLTVT.

Note on this clone: Other DNA sequences in this specimen translate into the identical CDR3. The chain couples TRBV28 to TRBJ2-5; D ambiguous. CDR1 is MDHEN, CDR2 SYDVKM, per germline. CDR3 length: 14 amino acids. Trimming cost V 2 bases and J 2 bases, with 9 bases left between them. The CDR3 loop is CASSLLALQETQYF. The CDR3, as DNA: TGTGCCAGCAGTTTACTCGCTCTTCAAGAGACCCAGTACTTC.

The chain carries TRBV27 and TRBJ2-7; 8 bases agree with TRBD2. The length of the CDR3 is 14 residues. Germline lookup yields CDR1 MNHEY and CDR2 SMNVEV (reference sequence). Trimming at V came to 5 bases and at J to 8 bases, leaving 11 bases not matched to a gene. CDR3 bases: TGTGCCAGCAGTGTACGGGCTCCGGGGGGGCAGCAGTACTTC. Amino acid sequence: CASSVRAPGGQQYF.

CDR3 region: CASSLGPLGSYEQYF. The CDR3 nucleotides read TGTGCCAGCAGTCTCGGACCCCTTGGATCCTACGAGCAGTACTTC. This chain connects TRBV27 to TRBJ2-7; no clear D. Germline V CDR1 and CDR2: MNHEY, SMNVEV (reference sequence). The CDR3 contains 15 residues. Trimming left V 5 bases short and J 1 base short, with 15 bases between.

This clone was found once. This chain joins TRBV7-9 and TRBJ2-1; TRBD2 agrees at 7 bases. Unmatched junction bases numbered 7, after V lost 5 bases and J lost 0 bases. Germline loops: CDR1 SEHNR, CDR2 FQNEAQ (reference sequence). CDR3 length: 16 residues. The CDR3 coding sequence is TGTGCCAGCAGCGGCCTAGCGGCTGACTCCTACAATGAGCAGTTCTTC. It is translated as CASSGLAADSYNEQFF.

The chain uses TRBV29-1 and TRBJ2-3; 12 bases are a match to TRBD2. Germline lookup yields CDR1 SQVTM and CDR2 ANQGSEA. The ends lost 7 bases at V and 3 bases at J; junction bases unmatched: 8. CDR3 length: 15 residues. The DNA for the CDR3 is TGCAGCGCCCGAAGGACTAGCGGGAAGACAGATACGCAGTATTTT. It codes for CSARRTSGKTDTQYF.

Turning to this clone: The sample has other DNA sequences that encode this CDR3 too. The chain couples TRBV7-9 to TRBJ2-7; maybe TRBD2 (5 bases). Trimming took off 2 bases at V and 3 bases at J, with 5 bases between the two ends. Germline values: CDR1 SEHNR, CDR2 FQNEAQ (reference sequence). This CDR3 region has 12 residues. Here the CDR3 reads CASSLTSYEQYF. The CDR3 nucleotides read TGTGCCAGCAGCTTAACTAGCTACGAGCAGTACTTC.

The chain carries TRBV11-2 and TRBJ1-5; TRBD1 aligns across 8 bases. The length of the CDR3 is 16 residues. The germline V gene has CDR1 SGHAT and CDR2 FQNNGV. Trimming took 4 bases from V and 2 from J; bases not matched to a gene: 7. The CDR3 DNA follows: TGTGCCAGCAGCTCGATGACAGGGGATGGCAATCAGCCCCAGCATTTT. Encoded protein: CASSSMTGDGNQPQHF.

J is TRBJ2-1 and V is TRBV7-9; perhaps TRBD1 as D (5 bases). V was cut by 5 bases and J by 6 bases, with 17 bases left in between. Germline V gene lookup returns CDR1 SEHNR and CDR2 FQNEAQ (reference sequence). This CDR3 is 15 amino acids long. CDR3 loop: CASSPRLMGPNEQFF. CDR3 in DNA: TGTGCCAGCAGCCCACGCCTGATGGGGCCCAATGAGCAGTTCTTC.

The V and J genes are TRBV9 and TRBJ2-3, with D perhaps matching TRBD1 (5 bases). V lost 2 bases to trimming and J lost 0 bases, with 7 bases between them. The CDR3 has 14 amino acids. The germline V gene encodes CDR1 SGDLS and CDR2 YYNGEE. The CDR3 loop reads CASSVGHSTDTQYF. DNA for the CDR3: TGTGCCAGCAGCGTCGGACACAGCACAGATACGCAGTATTTT.

The chain recombines TRBV28 with TRBJ1-5, with D perhaps TRBD1 (5 bases). Germline CDR1 MDHEN, CDR2 SYDVKM. There are 16 residues in the CDR3. V was clipped by 3 bases and J by 3 bases, with 15 bases between them. CDR3 bases: TGTGCCAGCAGTTTGTCCCCGGGGGGGAACAATCAGCCCCAGCATTTT. Translation: CASSLSPGGNNQPQHF.

The gene calls are TRBV2 and TRBJ2-5; the D gene could be TRBD1 or TRBD2 (6 bases each). The V and J ends lost 9 bases and 5 bases respectively, with 16 bases between them. Per germline, CDR1 SNHLY and CDR2 FYNNEI. This CDR3 is 13 amino acids long. CDR3 nucleotides: TGTGCCAGTGGGAGGACAGTTCTGGAGACCCAGTACTTC. Protein sequence: CASGRTVLETQYF.

The chain links TRBV27 to TRBJ2-7; perhaps TRBD1 as D (6 bases). V lost 7 bases and J 4 bases, leaving 20 bases between the germline ends. Germline V lookup: CDR1 MNHEY, CDR2 SMNVEV (reference sequence). This CDR3 region has 15 residues. Here the CDR3 reads CASTSRAGVAYEQYF. The CDR3 coding sequence is TGTGCCAGCACCTCCCGTGCAGGGGTTGCTTACGAGCAGTACTTC.

This sequence joins TRBV27 and TRBJ2-1; D tentatively fits TRBD1 or TRBD2 (5 bases each). The V end was cut by 3 bases, the J end by 5 bases, with 11 bases between. Germline CDR1 is MNHEY and CDR2 is SMNVEV (reference sequence). The CDR3 consists of 14 residues. The CDR3 nucleotides are TGTGCCAGCAGTTTCGGCTGGGACCACAATGAGCAGTTCTTC. This encodes CASSFGWDHNEQFF.

The chain has TRBV14 and TRBJ2-1; 7 nucleotides line up with TRBD2. Germline V gene lookup returns CDR1 SGHDN and CDR2 FVKESK. This CDR3 region has 17 residues. The V and J ends lost 4 bases and 0 bases, in that order; junction bases with no gene match: 9. CDR3 protein: CASSPGAAGVSYNEQFF. The CDR3 nucleotides are TGTGCCAGCAGCCCCGGGGCGGCGGGAGTCTCCTACAATGAGCAGTTCTTC.

The genes are TRBV9 and TRBJ2-1, with 9 bases identical to TRBD2. Germline loops: CDR1 SGDLS, CDR2 YYNGEE. V was pared by 1 base and J by 4 bases, with 6 bases of the junction left unmatched. CDR3 length equals 16 residues. Here the CDR3 reads CASSVPAGGRYNEQFF. In nucleotides, the CDR3 is TGTGCCAGCAGCGTACCAGCGGGAGGAAGGTACAATGAGCAGTTCTTC.

The chain links TRBV18 to TRBJ2-5; TRBD1 or TRBD2 may be the D gene (5 bases each). Trimming shortened V by 0 bases and J by 1 base, and 12 bases separated the two germline ends. This CDR3 has 16 residues. Germline V gene data show CDR1 as KGHSH and CDR2 as LQKENI. CDR3 DNA sequence: TGTGCCAGCTCACCACCGGAGTCAGGGACCCAAGAGACCCAGTACTTC. Protein sequence: CASSPPESGTQETQYF.

The CDR3 DNA follows: TGTGCCAGCAGCTTAATCTTAGGGGGGGCGAGCACAGATACGCAGTATTTT. Translating it yields CASSLILGGASTDTQYF. The chain joins TRBV7-3 to TRBJ2-3; perhaps TRBD2 as D (7 bases). This CDR3 spans 17 amino acids. The V end was cut by 1 base, the J end by 0 bases, with 14 bases between. Per germline, CDR1 SGHTA and CDR2 FQGTGA. The variable domain in full, completed from reference TRBV7-3 and TRBJ2-3, reads GAGVSQTPSNKVTEKGKYVELRCDPISGHTALYWYRQSLGQGPEFLIYFQGTGAADDSGLPNDRFFAVRPEGSVSTLKIQRTERGDSAVYLCASSLILGGASTDTQYFGPGTRLTVL.